The 27 T cell receptor beta chains listed next were all sequenced from one sample in a study of blood T cell repertoires in COVID-19. TCRdb's table, derived via immunoSEQ multiplex PCR, lists solely in-frame clones and lacks some. The data hold some 54,000 clones, with about 91% observed a single time. Sequencing was carried out using peripheral blood. Receptor source: a man in his sixties with acute or convalescent COVID-19.

This clone turned up a few times. This chain links TRBV28 with TRBJ2-2; the match to TRBD1 covers 9 bases. Trimming removed 0 bases from V and 3 bases from J; junction bases left unmatched: 2. The CDR3 contains 16 residues. Looked up from germline, CDR1 is MDHEN and CDR2 is SYDVKM. CDR3 region: CASSLWGQGYTGELFF. In DNA, the CDR3 is TGTGCCAGCAGTTTATGGGGACAGGGATACACCGGGGAGCTGTTTTTT. Full variable domain (missing parts from reference TRBV28 and TRBJ2-2): DVKVTQSSRYLVKRTGEKVFLECVQDMDHENMFWYRQDPGLGLRLIYFSYDVKMKEKGDIPEGYSVSREKKERFSLILESASTNQTSMYLCASSLWGQGYTGELFFGEGSRLTVL.

This chain connects TRBV6-2 or TRBV6-3 to TRBJ2-3; 12 positions agree with TRBD2. The ends lost 4 bases at V and 0 bases at J; junction bases unmatched: 14. The CDR3 loop spans 20 amino acids. Germline CDR1 MNHEY, CDR2 SVGEGT. Here the CDR3 reads CASSLPTRTSGATSTDTQYF. CDR3 nucleotide sequence: TGTGCCAGCAGTTTACCCACCCGGACTAGCGGGGCCACTAGCACAGATACGCAGTATTTT.

This chain joins TRBV7-3 and TRBJ1-6; a possible D gene is TRBD1 (6 bases). Per the germline V gene, CDR1 is SGHTA and CDR2 is FQGTGA. Between the trimmed V and J ends, which lost 0 bases and 8 bases, there was a span of 14 bases. The CDR3 runs to 16 residues. CDR3 amino acids: CASSLTVGTGYSPLHF. CDR3 coding DNA: TGTGCCAGCAGCTTAACGGTCGGAACAGGGTATTCACCCCTCCACTTT. Drawing the rest from reference TRBV7-3 and TRBJ1-6, the complete variable domain is GAGVSQTPSNKVTEKGKYVELRCDPISGHTALYWYRQSLGQGPEFLIYFQGTGAADDSGLPNDRFFAVRPEGSVSTLKIQRTERGDSAVYLCASSLTVGTGYSPLHFGNGTRLTVT.

The J gene is TRBJ2-1, the V gene TRBV19, with 10 nucleotides matching TRBD1. The CDR3 consists of 16 residues. Germline V gene lookup returns CDR1 LNHDA and CDR2 SQIVND (reference sequence). V lost 5 bases and J lost 6; bases outside the gene matches: 10. CDR3 sequence: CASSGTGQGSGNEQFF. In DNA form, the CDR3 reads TGTGCCAGTAGTGGGACGGGACAGGGGTCCGGCAATGAGCAGTTCTTC.

J is TRBJ2-3 and V is TRBV6-5, with 8 bases fitting TRBD2. The V and J ends lost 6 bases and 5 bases, in that order; junction bases with no gene match: 7. The CDR3 is made up of 14 amino acids. The germline CDR1 and CDR2 sequences are MNHEY and SVGAGI. The CDR3 region has the DNA TGTGCCAGCAGGCGGGAGGCCGGGATAGATACGCAGTATTTT. It yields the protein CASRREAGIDTQYF.

The gene calls are TRBV5-1 and TRBJ1-6; TRBD1 matches at 9 bases. Trimming cost V 4 bases and J 11 bases; bases outside gene matches: 4. The germline V gene encodes CDR1 SGHRS and CDR2 YFSETQ. This CDR3 has 13 amino acids. The CDR3 sequence is CASSEDRGAPLHF. The CDR3 DNA is TGCGCCAGCAGCGAGGACAGGGGTGCACCCCTCCACTTT.

This clone appeared once. The rearrangement links TRBV4-3 to TRBJ2-3, with no clear D. V lost 4 bases, J lost 5 bases, and 4 bases lay in between. Germline lookup yields CDR1 LGHNA and CDR2 YSLEER. The CDR3 length is 11 residues. The CDR3 bases are TGCGCCAGCAGCCGAGGAGATACGCAGTATTTT. Protein sequence: CASSRGDTQYF.

This clone was seen a few times. The chain couples TRBV9 to TRBJ2-1; TRBD1 aligns across 10 bases. The CDR3 spans 15 residues. V shed 4 bases and J 7 bases; nucleotides not matched to a gene: 8. Germline assignment: CDR1 SGDLS and CDR2 YYNGEE. The CDR3 coding sequence is TGTGCCAGCAGCTCTACGTGGGACAGGGGAAATGAGCAGTTCTTC. It codes for CASSSTWDRGNEQFF. The entire variable domain, with the rest obtained from reference TRBV9 and TRBJ2-1, is as follows: DSGVTQTPKHLITATGQRVTLRCSPRSGDLSVYWYQQSLDQGLQFLIQYYNGEERAKGNILERFSAQQFPDLHSELNLSSLELGDSALYFCASSSTWDRGNEQFFGPGTRLTVL.

V usage is TRBV25-1 and J usage is TRBJ2-7; 7 bases line up with TRBD1. With 5 bases clipped from V and 3 bases from J, the junction kept 7 bases outside the gene matches. This CDR3 spans 14 amino acids. Germline lookup yields CDR1 MGHDK and CDR2 SYGVNS. The CDR3 protein is CASSTGTAVYEQYF. The CDR3 DNA sequence: TGTGCCAGCAGTACCGGGACAGCCGTCTACGAGCAGTACTTC.

The chain carries TRBV19 and TRBJ1-4, with 7 bases matching TRBD1. The CDR3 totals 14 residues. Germline V CDR1 and CDR2: LNHDA, SQIVND (reference sequence). J was trimmed by 3 bases and V by 3 bases; bases with no gene match: 1. CDR3 sequence reads: CASSMGTANEKLFF. CDR3 DNA sequence: TGTGCCAGTAGTATGGGGACAGCTAATGAAAAACTGTTTTTT.

The chain uses TRBV5-6 and TRBJ1-1, with D perhaps matching TRBD1 (5 bases). V was pared by 1 base and J by 4 bases, with 17 bases between. CDR1 is SGHDT and CDR2 is YYEEEE in the germline V gene. The CDR3 loop spans 16 amino acids. Here the CDR3 DNA reads TGTGCCAGCAGCTTGATCGGCAGGGTCGGTGGCACTGAAGCTTTCTTT. As protein: CASSLIGRVGGTEAFF. Combining the CDR3 with reference TRBV5-6 and TRBJ1-1 gives the whole variable domain DAGVTQSPTHLIKTRGQQVTLRCSPKSGHDTVSWYQQALGQGPQFIFQYYEEEERQRGNFPDRFSGHQFPNYSSELNVNALLLGDSALYLCASSLIGRVGGTEAFFGQGTRLTVV.

The chain joins TRBV9 to TRBJ2-3; no reliable D call. Trimming stripped 5 bases from V and 5 bases from J, with 9 bases between. This CDR3 comprises 12 residues. CDR1 and CDR2 (germline): SGDLS, YYNGEE. The CDR3 protein is CASSPSGDTQYF. The CDR3 DNA reads as TGTGCCAGCAGTCCCTCGGGAGATACGCAGTATTTT.

The genes are TRBV14 and TRBJ1-1; 8 bases line up with TRBD1. CDR1 SGHDN and CDR2 FVKESK come from the germline V gene. Trimming cost V 2 bases and J 3 bases; bases outside gene matches: 8. This CDR3 has 16 residues. The CDR3 region has the DNA TGTGCCAGCAGCCAATTAGGGGGACAGGAGTACACTGAAGCTTTCTTT. It yields the protein CASSQLGGQEYTEAFF. Variable domain in full (rest from reference TRBV14 and TRBJ1-1): EAGVTQFPSHSVIEKGQTVTLRCDPISGHDNLYWYRRVMGKEIKFLLHFVKESKQDESGMPNNRFLAERTGGTYSTLKVQPAELEDSGVYFCASSQLGGQEYTEAFFGQGTRLTVV.

This rearrangement joins TRBV11-2 to TRBJ2-6; the D is unclear. V was pared by 2 bases and J by 3 bases, with 11 bases between. The CDR3 length is 16 residues. CDR1 SGHAT and CDR2 FQNNGV come from the germline V gene. The CDR3 sequence is CASSLTMDVGANVLTF. In nucleotides, the CDR3 is TGTGCCAGCAGCTTAACTATGGATGTTGGGGCCAACGTCCTGACTTTC.

The genes are TRBV5-1 and TRBJ2-7, with TRBD2 as a possible D gene (5 bases). V was cut by 1 base and J by 3 bases, with 14 bases left in between. This CDR3 has 15 residues. Germline V gene sequence: CDR1 SGHRS, CDR2 YFSETQ. The CDR3: CASSLSPGTGYEQYF. The DNA for the CDR3 is TGCGCCAGCAGCTTGTCCCCGGGAACGGGCTACGAGCAGTACTTC.

J is TRBJ2-7 and V is TRBV27; 7 nucleotides align to TRBD1. Trimming removed 4 bases from V and 4 bases from J; junction bases left unmatched: 4. CDR3 size: 13 residues. The germline V gene has CDR1 MNHEY and CDR2 SMNVEV (reference sequence). The CDR3 DNA reads TGTGCCAGCAGTTCTAACAGGGGTTACGAGCAGTACTTC. This encodes CASSSNRGYEQYF.

The chain uses TRBV5-5 and TRBJ1-5, with 8 bases fitting TRBD1. The CDR3 consists of 17 residues. The ends lost 2 bases at V and 7 bases at J; junction bases unmatched: 14. CDR1 and CDR2 from the germline V gene are SGHKS and YYEKEE (reference sequence). This chain's CDR3 is CASSLGKGQVTGQPQHF. In DNA, the CDR3 is TGTGCCAGCAGCTTAGGGAAGGGACAGGTTACGGGGCAGCCCCAGCATTTT.

The rearrangement uses TRBV28 and TRBJ1-4, with TRBD1 matching 8 bases. Germline V gene data show CDR1 as MDHEN and CDR2 as SYDVKM. This CDR3 has 16 residues. V trimming: 2 bases; J trimming: 8 bases; junction bases outside the gene matches: 10. The CDR3 sequence: CASSLVRGTGPEKLFF. In DNA form, the CDR3 reads TGTGCCAGCAGTTTAGTGAGGGGGACAGGACCCGAAAAACTGTTTTTT.

The V gene is TRBV6-5, the J gene TRBJ1-1; tentatively, D is TRBD1 (6 bases). This CDR3 is 15 amino acids long. Germline V CDR1 and CDR2: MNHEY, SVGAGI. The V and J ends lost 5 bases and 4 bases respectively, with 17 bases between them. CDR3 residues: CASSITAGTPTEAFF. The CDR3 DNA is TGTGCCAGCAGTATTACCGCCGGGACACCCACTGAAGCTTTCTTT.

CDR3: CASSYDRSRRETQYF. DNA for the CDR3: TGTGCCAGCAGTTACGACAGGAGTAGGAGAGAGACCCAGTACTTC. This rearrangement joins TRBV2 to TRBJ2-5; TRBD1 is a possible D gene (6 bases). Trimming cost V 5 bases and J 4 bases, with 17 bases left between them. Germline CDR1 and CDR2: SNHLY and FYNNEI. The CDR3 contains 15 residues.

V gene TRBV7-8 combines with J gene TRBJ2-3; 11 bases agree with TRBD2. The length of the CDR3 is 16 residues. From germline, CDR1 is SGHVS and CDR2 FQNEAQ. V lost 0 bases and J lost 3; bases outside the gene matches: 2. The CDR3 nucleotides are TGTGCCAGCAGCTTAGCTAGCGGGAGGGCAACAGATACGCAGTATTTT. This codes for CASSLASGRATDTQYF. Based on the CDR3 plus reference TRBV7-8 and TRBJ2-3, the full variable domain is GAGVSQSPRYKVAKRGQDVALRCDPISGHVSLFWYQQALGQGPEFLTYFQNEAQLDKSGLPSDRFFAERPEGSVSTLKIQRTQQEDSAVYLCASSLASGRATDTQYFGPGTRLTVL.

The rearrangement joins TRBV7-6 to TRBJ2-2; tentative D call: TRBD2 (6 bases). CDR1 SGHVS and CDR2 FNYEAQ come from the germline V gene. This CDR3 spans 14 amino acids. The germline V and J ends were trimmed by 3 bases and 4 bases, with 9 bases remaining between them. Here the CDR3 reads CASSFGGSTGELFF. CDR3 DNA sequence: TGTGCCAGCAGCTTCGGAGGGTCCACCGGGGAGCTGTTTTTT. Drawing the rest from reference TRBV7-6 and TRBJ2-2, the complete variable domain is GAGVSQSPRYKVTKRGQDVALRCDPISGHVSLYWYRQALGQGPEFLTYFNYEAQQDKSGLPNDRFSAERPEGSISTLTIQRTEQRDSAMYRCASSFGGSTGELFFGEGSRLTVL.

This chain links TRBV27 with TRBJ2-5, with a weak D call TRBD2 (6 bases). CDR3 length equals 16 residues. From germline, CDR1 is MNHEY and CDR2 SMNVEV (reference sequence). The V and J ends lost 5 bases and 4 bases respectively, with 20 bases between them. The CDR3, as DNA: TGTGCCAGCAGTCTGTCCCTGGGGCGAGCGGGAGAGACCCAGTACTTC. Its protein is CASSLSLGRAGETQYF.

The CDR3: CASSPGLSYEQYF. The DNA of the CDR3 is TGTGCCAGCAGTCCAGGACTATCCTACGAGCAGTACTTC. V is TRBV28 and J is TRBJ2-7; D is possibly TRBD2 (6 bases). Per the germline V gene, CDR1 is MDHEN and CDR2 is SYDVKM. The V and J ends lost 5 bases and 1 base respectively, with 9 bases between them. The CDR3 sequence is 13 residues long.

This sequence joins TRBV6-5 and TRBJ1-4; perhaps TRBD1 as D (5 bases). Germline values: CDR1 MNHEY, CDR2 SVGAGI. Trimming removed 8 bases from V and 7 bases from J, with 17 bases in between. CDR3 length equals 14 residues. CDR3 nucleotide sequence: TGTGCCAGCCAAACAGGTCGGGTCGGTGAAAAACTGTTTTTT. Translated: CASQTGRVGEKLFF.

The rearrangement joins TRBV2 to TRBJ2-5; 12 nucleotides agree with TRBD2. V gave up 6 bases and J gave up 5 bases; unmatched junction bases: 7. The length of the CDR3 is 15 residues. From germline, CDR1 is SNHLY and CDR2 FYNNEI. The CDR3 bases are TGTGCCAGCAGCGCGGCTAGCGGGGGGGCGGAGACCCAGTACTTC. Protein sequence: CASSAASGGAETQYF.

The chain is built from TRBV7-2 and TRBJ2-1; 13 bases match TRBD2. Germline V gene data show CDR1 as SGHTA and CDR2 as FQGNSA. The junction had 12 bases not matched to a gene; V was cut back by 4 bases and J by 9 bases. The CDR3 contains 17 residues. The CDR3 DNA reads TGTGCCAGCAGCTCCCGTCGGACTAGCGGGAGTTCGAGTGAGCAGTTCTTC. Translating it yields CASSSRRTSGSSSEQFF.